This T cell receptor beta chain was documented in a study of blood T cell repertoires in COVID-19 (dated by TCRdb to the early 2020s). Broadly, across the study: Samples covering the acute and convalescent phases of COVID-19 were provided by collaborators in the United States, Italy and Spain. The material from the prospective study consisted of cDNA or gDNA derived from T cells, B-cell-depleted T cells, or PBMCs. The dataset comprised deeply sampled blood TCRbeta repertoires from subjects exposed to, actively infected with, or recovered from COVID-19. The repertoires were released in a freely available public database intended as a resource for research on the immune response to SARS-CoV-2. The samples were drawn from two sources: the first 160 participants of the ongoing ImmuneRACE study, and over 1,000 subjects contributed by 6 global collaborators. A de-identified subject ID, COVID-19 status, age in years and sex were almost always included in the sample metadata. Where HLA class I and class II types were available, the types were taken from metadata supplied by the sample provider, not from assay-based typing. Overall study outcomes, separate from this receptor: How much clinical and demographic metadata was included differed by source and by participant, and the metadata was provided uncurated.

CDR1 is given as MNHEY and CDR2 as SVGAGI, both from the germline V gene. Including cysteine and phenylalanine, the CDR3 has 16 amino acids. CDR3 DNA is the only sequence kept; it has 48 bases, read in frame from the first base. V lost 1 base and J lost 0 bases; the stretch between them is 11 bases long. TCRbeta CDR3 regions were amplified from genomic DNA by means of the immunoSEQ Assay, a bias-controlled multiplex PCR. Regarding the original processing steps: Within the assay, amplification of reference gene primers was used to estimate how many nucleated cells each sample contained. Sequence reads were collapsed and filtered to measure the absolute abundance of every unique TCRbeta CDR3 rearrangement. For each sample, productive Simpson clonality was calculated as the square root of Simpson's diversity index across productive rearrangements. TCRdb limited this immuneACCESS table to in-frame rearrangements with V and J called. A share of clones is missing; checked studies link under half to unresolved V genes, and the rest is unexplained. That table is the source of V, J and clone size, and D and trimming were worked out from the DNA. This sample has about 150,000 clones in its table, and roughly 78% of those were observed once. In total, the top ten clones hold under 2% of the sample.

For this clone: Its antigen is unknown. No much larger clonotype is one base removed from it; base qualities were not supplied.

Whole blood was collected in K2EDTA tubes by collaborating institutions according to the institutions' own protocols. For TCRbeta analysis, collaborator samples were shipped as frozen whole blood, as isolated PBMCs, or as DNA extracted from either sample type. The chain couples TRBV6-5 to TRBJ2-3; no D gene is confidently identified. The sequence was collected from a man older than 75 with acute or convalescent COVID-19. The specimen sequenced was peripheral blood. The nucleotides read TGTGCCAGCAGTTACTTTCGTGGCCGAAGCACAGATACGCAGTATTTT. It specifies CASSYFRGRSTDTQYF.